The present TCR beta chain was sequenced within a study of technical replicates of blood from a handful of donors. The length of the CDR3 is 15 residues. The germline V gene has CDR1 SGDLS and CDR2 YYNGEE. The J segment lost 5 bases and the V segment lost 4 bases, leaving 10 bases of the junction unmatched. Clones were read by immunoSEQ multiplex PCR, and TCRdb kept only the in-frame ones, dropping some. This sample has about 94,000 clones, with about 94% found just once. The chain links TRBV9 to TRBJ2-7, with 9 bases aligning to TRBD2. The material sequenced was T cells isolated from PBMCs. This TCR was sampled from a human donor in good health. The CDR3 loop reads CASSLGGLAGDEQYF. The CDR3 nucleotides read TGTGCCAGCAGCTTGGGGGGACTAGCCGGTGACGAGCAGTACTTC.